These T cell receptor beta chains were read from a single sample in a study of cytomegalovirus exposure and HLA in healthy donors. The repertoire was sequenced with immunoSEQ multiplex PCR; TCRdb's copy has only in-frame clones and lacks some. The sample consists of under 200,000 clones, 80% to 90% of them appearing once. The sequencing input was PBMCs. These receptors all come from a man aged 18-30 years in good health and CMV-seropositive. Both conserved end residues are part of each CDR3. A D gene is named only where the DNA matches it firmly. Expanded clones get a size class; other rows say once, few or many, or leave the size out.

clone_size d_call j_call v_call cdr3_nt cdr3_aa
- - TRBJ2-7 TRBV7-9 TGTGCCAGCAGCTTATGGCCATTAGAGCAGTACTTC CASSLWPLEQYF
- - TRBJ1-5 TRBV30 TGTGCCTGGAGTACTGGGACACGGCAGCCCCAGCATTTT CAWSTGTRQPQHF
few - TRBJ1-2 TRBV7-5 TGTGCCAGAAGCTTTTCGGGACAGGTGGATGGCTACACCTTC CARSFSGQVDGYTF
- TRBD1 TRBJ1-6 TRBV2 TGTGCCAGCAGTGAAGGGACAGGGGGCTTTCTAAACAATTCACCCCTCCACTTT CASSEGTGGFLNNSPLHF
- TRBD1 TRBJ2-7 TRBV18 TGTGCCAGCTCACTACAGGGGCACGAGCAGTACTTC CASSLQGHEQYF
- TRBD2 TRBJ2-7 TRBV27 TGTGCCAGCAGGGGAGGACTAGCGGGGGGGAAAAGTCCCTACGAGCAGTACTTC CASRGGLAGGKSPYEQYF
- - TRBJ2-7 TRBV18 TGTGCCAGCTCCCCAAGTGCCTACGAGCAGTACTTC CASSPSAYEQYF
few - TRBJ1-1 TRBV5-6 TGTGCCAGCAGCTTGGTATTACAGAACACTGAAGCTTTCTTT CASSLVLQNTEAFF
- TRBD1 TRBJ1-4 TRBV11-2 TGTGCCAGCAGCTCATGGGGACAGGGGGACGAAAAACTGTTTTTT CASSSWGQGDEKLFF
- - TRBJ2-1 TRBV19 TGTGCCAGTAGGATGGACAGCTCCTACAATGAGCAGTTCTTC CASRMDSSYNEQFF
- - TRBJ1-1 TRBV29-1 TGCAGCGTCCACGGGACTTTGAGCACTGAAGCTTTCTTT CSVHGTLSTEAFF
few - TRBJ2-7 TRBV5-6 TGTGCCAGCAGCCGAGGGCAGCTCCACGAGCAGTACTTC CASSRGQLHEQYF
- - TRBJ1-4 TRBV6-5 TGTGCCAGCAGAAGGAAACAGGTCAATGAAAAACTGTTTTTT CASRRKQVNEKLFF
- - TRBJ1-1 TRBV7-8 TGTGCCAGCAGCCCCCAGGGGTTACAGGCCTGGAACACTGAAGCTTTCTTT CASSPQGLQAWNTEAFF
- - TRBJ2-5 TRBV6-1 TGTGCCAGCAGGGAGGGACAGCTCCTGCAAGAGACCCAGTACTTC CASREGQLLQETQYF
few - TRBJ1-1 TRBV7-9 TGTGCCAGCAGCTTAGTTCAGGTTAACACTGAAGCTTTCTTT CASSLVQVNTEAFF
- - TRBJ1-2 TRBV5-1 TGCGCCAGCAGCTTGGGAGATACTAACTATGGCTACACCTTC CASSLGDTNYGYTF
few TRBD2 TRBJ2-2 TRBV4-1 TGCGCCAGCAGCCAAGATCCTAGCGGGAGCACCGGGGAGCTGTTTTTT CASSQDPSGSTGELFF
- - TRBJ1-2 TRBV7-2 TGTGCCAGCAGCTTAGTCCCCACAGGCTATGGCTACACCTTC CASSLVPTGYGYTF
- TRBD1 TRBJ2-7 TRBV7-9 TGTGCCAGCAGCCGACCGAGTGGGGACAGAGCCTACGAGCAGTACTTC CASSRPSGDRAYEQYF
once - TRBJ2-7 TRBV18 TGTGCCAGCTCACCACCCCCGGGGCTTTGGGGGGATGAGCAGTACTTC CASSPPPGLWGDEQYF
- - TRBJ1-6 TRBV4-3 TGCGCCAGCAGCCTACAAGCCTCCGGAGCCTATAATTCACCCCTCCACTTT CASSLQASGAYNSPLHF
- TRBD2 TRBJ2-3 TRBV2 TGTGTCGGGGAACGCGGGGGTTCTAGCACAGATACGCAGTATTTT CVGERGGSSTDTQYF
- TRBD1 TRBJ1-2 TRBV5-1 TGCGCCAGCAGCGCCACAGGGGGCCCTGGCTACACCTTC CASSATGGPGYTF
once - TRBJ1-2 TRBV10-3 TGTGCCATCAAACCGGGTAGCTATGGCTACACCTTC CAIKPGSYGYTF
- TRBD1 TRBJ1-6 TRBV4-1 TGCGCCAGCAGCCGCGGCCCGGGACAGAATTCACCCCTCCACTTT CASSRGPGQNSPLHF
- - TRBJ2-5 TRBV19 TGTGCCAGTCTGGGCAGGGTCGGAGAGACCCAGTACTTC CASLGRVGETQYF
- TRBD1 TRBJ1-5 TRBV30 TGTGCCTGGAGCCCCGACAGGGGGTATCAGCCCCAGCATTTT CAWSPDRGYQPQHF
- TRBD2 TRBJ2-1 TRBV10-3 TGTGCCACCCTAGCGGGGGGGAACTCCTACAATGAGCAGTTCTTC CATLAGGNSYNEQFF
- - TRBJ2-7 TRBV11-2 TGTGCCAGCAGCTTAGGCGGGTCCGCCTACGAGCAGTACTTC CASSLGGSAYEQYF
many - TRBJ2-7 TRBV6-6 TGTGCCAGCAGTTACCGGGACACCTACGAGCAGTACTTC CASSYRDTYEQYF
- TRBD1 TRBJ1-2 TRBV6-6 TGTGCCAGCAGCCTTCGGACAGGGGCCGGCTACACCTTC CASSLRTGAGYTF
once - TRBJ1-3 TRBV18 TGTGCCAGCTCACCCCTAGTAGGTGAAAACACCATATATTTT CASSPLVGENTIYF
- TRBD2 TRBJ2-3 TRBV5-6 TGTGCCAGCAGCTTGGCCATAGGGACTAGCGGGGGGAGATATACGCAGTATTTT CASSLAIGTSGGRYTQYF
- TRBD1 TRBJ2-7 TRBV27 TGTGCCAGCAGTTTACGAGGGGGCATTGGCGAGCAGTACTTC CASSLRGGIGEQYF
- - TRBJ1-4 TRBV4-1 TGCGCCAGCAGCCAAGTCGTGGAGGGAAAACTGTTTTTT CASSQVVEGKLFF
once TRBD2 TRBJ2-2 TRBV5-1 TGCGCCAGCAGCTGGACCGGGACTAACGCCGGGGAGCTGTTTTTT CASSWTGTNAGELFF
once TRBD1 TRBJ2-5 TRBV4-1 TGCGCCAGCAGCCAAGAAACACAGGGGTCGCAAGAGACCCAGTACTTC CASSQETQGSQETQYF
- TRBD1 TRBJ2-1 TRBV19 TGTGCCAGTAGTACCAGGAGGGGACAGGGGGACTATGAGCAGTTCTTC CASSTRRGQGDYEQFF
- - TRBJ2-1 TRBV5-5 TGTGCCAGCAGCTTGGTATCAGGGCCCCACAATGAGCAGTTCTTC CASSLVSGPHNEQFF
- - TRBJ1-1 TRBV9 TGTGCCAGCAGCGTAGAATCCGGCCCCAGGGGGAACACTGAAGCTTTCTTT CASSVESGPRGNTEAFF
- - TRBJ2-7 TRBV10-3 TGTGCCATCACCGACGGGATCGACGTGCACTTC CAITDGIDVHF
few TRBD1 TRBJ1-1 TRBV2 TGTGCCCATGGAACCGGGACAGAGAAAGCTTTCTTT CAHGTGTEKAFF
- - TRBJ2-5 TRBV14 TGTGCCAGCAGCCAAGATTTGGTGCCAGCGCAAGAGACCCAGTACTTC CASSQDLVPAQETQYF
- - TRBJ1-5 TRBV19 TGTGCCAGTAGTATCGACAGGTGGATTGGGACGGGGGGGCAGCCCCAGCATTTT CASSIDRWIGTGGQPQHF
- TRBD1 TRBJ1-5 TRBV7-2 TGTGCCAGCAGCTTTCAACAGGGGCCTCAGCCCCAGCATTTT CASSFQQGPQPQHF
- - TRBJ2-1 TRBV6-5 TGTGCCAGCAGTCCTCAACAGAGCACCTACAATGAGCAGTTCTTC CASSPQQSTYNEQFF
- TRBD1 TRBJ1-5 TRBV2 TGTGCCAGGTCCCGGACAGGGGATCAGCCCCAGCATTTT CARSRTGDQPQHF
- - TRBJ2-3 TRBV5-6 TGTGCCAGCAAAACAGGAGTTACAGATACGCAGTATTTT CASKTGVTDTQYF
- TRBD1 TRBJ2-1 TRBV7-9 TGTGCCAGCAGTTCCTCCGGGACAGGGGACAATGAGCAGTTCTTC CASSSSGTGDNEQFF
once TRBD2 TRBJ2-3 TRBV11-2 TGTGCCAGCAGCTTAGTTTTCGGGGGGAGCACAGATACGCAGTATTTT CASSLVFGGSTDTQYF
- - TRBJ1-2 TRBV6-4 TGTGCCAGCACCAAGGTCCCCGGCGACAGTGTGAATGGCTACACCTTC CASTKVPGDSVNGYTF
- - TRBJ1-1 TRBV11-2 TGTGCCAGCAGCTTAGGACAGATGAACACTGAAGCTTTCTTT CASSLGQMNTEAFF